The T cell receptor beta chain under discussion was sequenced for a study of breast tumors, draining lymph nodes, adjacent tissues. Study results and limitations: Tumor TCR diversity was below lymph nodes but above nontumor tissue. The lymph node origin of tumor T cells was framed as consistent with a hypothesis, not demonstrated. Most tumor T cells seemingly derive from lymph node, then expand in tumor. Luminal-like breast cancer showed significantly greater tumor-nontumor repertoire similarity than basal-like breast cancer did.

Comments on this clonotype: Its matching antigen is unknown. The germline gene is not matched at one end of the junction; a read error may be the cause.

Breast cancer patients provided tissue from their axillary draining lymph nodes. The CDR3 is 13 residues long. Looked up from germline, CDR1 is MGHDK and CDR2 is SYGVNS. One entry per CDR3 protein results from TCRdb running MiXCR on the multiplex PCR reads. The table has under 300,000 distinct CDR3 sequences, nearly 35% seen once; the top ten hold approximately 3.3%. This clonotype was obtained from a female donor with breast cancer. Some clones in this sample may be carry-over from other donors' samples. The gene calls are TRBV25-1 and TRBJ1-2, with D unclear. Sequences were obtained from axillary lymph node tissue. Here the CDR3 DNA reads TGTGCCGGCAGTGGGGAGTCTAACTATGGCTACACCTTC. As protein: CAGSGESNYGYTF.